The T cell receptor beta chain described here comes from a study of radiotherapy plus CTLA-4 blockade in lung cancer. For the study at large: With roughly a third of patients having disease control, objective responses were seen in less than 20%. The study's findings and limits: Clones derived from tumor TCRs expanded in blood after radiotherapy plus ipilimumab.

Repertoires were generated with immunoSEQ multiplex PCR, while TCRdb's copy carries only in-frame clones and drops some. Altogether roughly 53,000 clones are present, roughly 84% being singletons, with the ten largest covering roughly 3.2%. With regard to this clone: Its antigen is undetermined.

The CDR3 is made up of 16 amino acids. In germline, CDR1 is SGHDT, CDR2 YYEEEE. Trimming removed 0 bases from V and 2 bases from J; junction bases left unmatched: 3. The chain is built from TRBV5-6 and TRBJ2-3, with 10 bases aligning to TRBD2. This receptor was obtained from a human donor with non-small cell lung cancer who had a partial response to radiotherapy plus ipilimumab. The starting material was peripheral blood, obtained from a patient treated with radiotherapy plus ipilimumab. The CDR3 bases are TGTGCCAGCAGCTTGGAACTAGCGGGATACACAGATACGCAGTATTTT. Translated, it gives CASSLELAGYTDTQYF.